These 16 T cell receptor beta chains were all obtained from the same sample, sequenced in a study of beta chain features in type 1 diabetes. All of the isolated RNA was reverse transcribed, so expressed TCRB transcripts were sequenced. Method: immunoSEQ multiplex PCR; TCRdb's copy keeps in-frame clones and lacks some. The sample holds 350,000 to 400,000 clones, about 15% seen once. The sample was naive CD4+ T cells from blood. These receptor sequences come from a woman under 30 in good health.

This clone came up a few times. The chain carries TRBV25-1 and TRBJ2-5, with 12 bases that match TRBD2. Germline V lookup: CDR1 MGHDK, CDR2 SYGVNS. V dropped 5 bases and J dropped 0; count of bases not matched to a gene: 7. This CDR3 has 17 amino acids. The CDR3 DNA is TGTGCCAGCAGTCTTGGACTAGCGGGACCGTACCAAGAGACCCAGTACTTC. Its protein is CASSLGLAGPYQETQYF.

This chain connects TRBV15 to TRBJ1-2; 8 nucleotides agree with TRBD1. This CDR3 spans 13 amino acids. Per the germline V gene, CDR1 is LNHNV and CDR2 is YYDKDF (reference sequence). The trim removed 5 bases at V and 7 bases at J, leaving 6 bases unmatched. CDR3 in DNA: TGTGCCACCAGCTCAGGGGGCGCCTTTGGCTACACCTTC. It translates to CATSSGGAFGYTF. Full variable domain (remainder filled in from reference TRBV15 and TRBJ1-2): DAMVIQNPRYQVTQFGKPVTLSCSQTLNHNVMYWYQQKSSQAPKLLFHYYDKDFNNEADTPDNFQSRRPNTSFCFLDIRSPGLGDTAMYLCATSSGGAFGYTFGSGTRLTVV.

This chain joins TRBV13 and TRBJ2-1, with D unclear. CDR1 and CDR2 (germline): PRHDT, FYEKMQ (reference sequence). The CDR3 has 12 residues. V lost 2 bases, J lost 7 bases, and 6 bases lay in between. The CDR3 coding sequence is TGTGCCAGCAGCTTAACTTGGAATGAGCAGTTCTTC. It translates to CASSLTWNEQFF. Full variable domain (remainder filled in from reference TRBV13 and TRBJ2-1): AAGVIQSPRHLIKEKRETATLKCYPIPRHDTVYWYQQGPGQDPQFLISFYEKMQSDKGSIPDRFSAQQFSDYHSELNMSSLELGDSALYFCASSLTWNEQFFGPGTRLTVL.

This rearrangement joins TRBV11-2 to TRBJ2-7; 7 nucleotides agree with TRBD1. The CDR3 is made up of 14 amino acids. V lost 3 bases and J lost 3; bases outside the gene matches: 5. Germline-derived CDR1 and CDR2 are SGHAT and FQNNGV. The CDR3 DNA reads TGTGCCAGCAGCTTGGGGCAGGGGGTCTACGAGCAGTACTTC. Protein sequence: CASSLGQGVYEQYF.

The rearrangement links TRBV18 to TRBJ1-4, with 7 positions matching TRBD1. CDR1 and CDR2 from the germline V gene are KGHSH and LQKENI. The CDR3 covers 15 residues. The V segment lost 2 bases and the J segment 4 bases; nucleotides outside the gene matches: 4. The CDR3 DNA is TGTGCCAGCTCACCAGGCGGGACAGTTAATGAAAAACTGTTTTTT. This sequence encodes CASSPGGTVNEKLFF. The complete variable domain, with remaining parts taken from reference TRBV18 and TRBJ1-4, reads NAGVMQNPRHLVRRRGQEARLRCSPMKGHSHVYWYRQLPEEGLKFMVYLQKENIIDESGMPKERFSAEFPKEGPSILRIQQVVRGDSAAYFCASSPGGTVNEKLFFGSGTQLSVL.

This clone has only a few counts. J is TRBJ1-2 and V is TRBV28; TRBD1 is a possible D gene (5 bases). The germline V and J ends were trimmed by 1 base and 8 bases, with 5 bases remaining between them. Germline V CDR1 and CDR2: MDHEN, SYDVKM. The CDR3 totals 11 residues. The CDR3 coding sequence is TGTGCCAGCAGTTTATCAGGGGGCTACACCTTC. Its translation is CASSLSGGYTF.

This clone has just a few counts. This chain uses TRBV20-1 with TRBJ2-3; D is possibly TRBD2 (5 bases). CDR1 is DFQATT and CDR2 is SNEGSKA in the germline V gene (reference sequence). The CDR3 loop spans 11 amino acids. The germline V and J ends were trimmed by 3 bases and 6 bases, with 7 bases remaining between them. CDR3: CSARTIDTQYF. Written as DNA, the CDR3 is TGCAGTGCTAGGACTATTGATACGCAGTATTTT.

The V gene is TRBV6-6, the J gene TRBJ2-5; D is ambiguous. CDR1 is MNHNY and CDR2 is SVGAGI in the germline V gene (reference sequence). The CDR3 is made up of 13 amino acids. The V gene lost 1 base and the J gene lost 5 bases, with 8 bases spanning the gap. The CDR3: CASSYLIGETQYF. The CDR3 DNA follows: TGTGCCAGCAGTTACTTGATCGGGGAGACCCAGTACTTC.

V gene TRBV29-1 combines with J gene TRBJ2-5, with 8 bases that match TRBD1. From germline, CDR1 is SQVTM and CDR2 ANQGSEA. The CDR3 is 14 residues long. Germline trimming cut 4 bases from V and 0 bases from J; bases unmatched to any gene: 4. CDR3 DNA: TGCAGCGTTGGCCGACAGGGGTACCAAGAGACCCAGTACTTC. Its protein is CSVGRQGYQETQYF.

This clone has just a few counts. This rearrangement joins TRBV5-4 to TRBJ2-1; 14 nucleotides match TRBD2. Trimming took 4 bases from V and 9 from J; bases not matched to a gene: 6. The germline CDR1 and CDR2 sequences are SGHNT and YYREEE (reference sequence). The CDR3 runs 15 residues. The CDR3 protein is CASSPRLAGGSEQFF. The DNA of the CDR3 is TGTGCCAGCAGCCCGCGACTAGCGGGAGGGAGTGAGCAGTTCTTC.

This clone came up a few times. The rearrangement uses TRBV4-2 and TRBJ1-5; TRBD1 agrees at 9 bases. Per the germline V gene, CDR1 is LGHNA and CDR2 is YNFKEQ. V was pared by 3 bases and J by 5 bases, with 5 bases of the junction left unmatched. This CDR3 is 15 amino acids long. CDR3 in amino acids: CASSQGGQGHQPQHF. For the CDR3, the DNA is TGTGCCAGCAGCCAGGGCGGACAGGGGCATCAGCCCCAGCATTTT.

This clone occurred a few times. The chain combines TRBV5-1 with TRBJ2-1, with 10 bases lining up with TRBD2. The CDR3 loop spans 16 amino acids. Trimming at V came to 0 bases and at J to 6 bases, leaving 6 bases not matched to a gene. CDR1 and CDR2 from the germline V gene are SGHRS and YFSETQ. Written as DNA, the CDR3 is TGCGCCAGCAGCTTGGGAGGGACTAGCGATCCCAATGAGCAGTTCTTC. Translation gives CASSLGGTSDPNEQFF.

Only a few counts were recorded for this clone. CDR3 coding DNA: TGTGCCAGCAGCGCTCGGGACAGGGGTTACGAGCAGTACTTC. Its translation: CASSARDRGYEQYF. The rearrangement uses TRBV9 and TRBJ2-7; 10 nucleotides line up with TRBD1. Trimming took 3 bases from V and 4 from J; bases not matched to a gene: 4. The CDR3 is made up of 14 amino acids. Germline V gives CDR1 SGDLS, CDR2 YYNGEE.

This rearrangement joins TRBV30 to TRBJ1-1, with 7 bases lining up with TRBD1. V dropped 4 bases and J dropped 11; count of bases not matched to a gene: 10. This CDR3 spans 12 amino acids. The germline V gene has CDR1 GTSNPN and CDR2 SVGIG (reference sequence). The CDR3 DNA reads as TGTGCCTGGAATACAAGGGGGCGGGCGGCTTTCTTT. It yields the protein CAWNTRGRAAFF.

The chain links TRBV5-6 to TRBJ1-5; D perhaps matches TRBD1 (6 bases). Germline-derived CDR1 and CDR2 are SGHDT and YYEEEE. The germline V and J ends were trimmed by 2 bases and 4 bases, with 25 bases remaining between them. The CDR3 consists of 19 residues. The CDR3 reads CASSFRSTGKIDGNQPQHF. The CDR3 DNA reads as TGTGCCAGCAGCTTCAGGAGTACAGGGAAAATCGACGGGAATCAGCCCCAGCATTTT.

The rearrangement joins TRBV6-6 to TRBJ2-1, with 13 bases fitting TRBD2. Germline CDR1 MNHNY, CDR2 SVGAGI (reference sequence). The CDR3 consists of 14 residues. V was clipped by 6 bases and J by 8 bases; unmatched bases: 4. The CDR3 spells CASRGTSGIDEQFF. In DNA, the CDR3 is TGTGCCAGCAGAGGGACTAGCGGGATCGATGAGCAGTTCTTC.